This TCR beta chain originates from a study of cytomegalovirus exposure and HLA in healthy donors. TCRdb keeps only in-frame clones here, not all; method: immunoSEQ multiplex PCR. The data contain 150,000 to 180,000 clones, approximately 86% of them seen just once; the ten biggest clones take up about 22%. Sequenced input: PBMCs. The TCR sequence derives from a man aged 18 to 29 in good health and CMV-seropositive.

CDR3: CSGGENYGYTF. The CDR3 nucleotides are TGCAGTGGGGGGGAAAACTATGGCTACACCTTC. This chain connects TRBV20-1 to TRBJ1-2, with a possible D match to TRBD1 (5 bases). Deletions cut 7 bases from V and 2 bases from J, with 8 bases between. The CDR3 is made up of 11 amino acids. Germline V CDR1 and CDR2: DFQATT, SNEGSKA (reference sequence).